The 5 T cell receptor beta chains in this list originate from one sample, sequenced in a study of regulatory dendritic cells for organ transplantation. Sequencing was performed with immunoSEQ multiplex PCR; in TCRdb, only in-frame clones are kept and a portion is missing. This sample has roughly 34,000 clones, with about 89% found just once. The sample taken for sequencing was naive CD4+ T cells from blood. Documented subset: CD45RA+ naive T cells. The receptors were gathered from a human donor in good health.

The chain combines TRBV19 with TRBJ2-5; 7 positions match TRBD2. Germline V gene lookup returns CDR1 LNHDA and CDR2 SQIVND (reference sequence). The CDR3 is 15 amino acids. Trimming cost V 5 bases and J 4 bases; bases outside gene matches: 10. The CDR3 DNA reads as TGTGCCAGTAGTCAAGAGGCGGGAGTGGGAGAGACCCAGTACTTC. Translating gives CASSQEAGVGETQYF.

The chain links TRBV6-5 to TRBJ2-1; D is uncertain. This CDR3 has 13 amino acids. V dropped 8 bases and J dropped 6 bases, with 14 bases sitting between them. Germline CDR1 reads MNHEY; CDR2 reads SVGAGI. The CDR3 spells CASSNRVPNEQFF. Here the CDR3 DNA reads TGTGCCAGCTCCAACCGGGTCCCCAATGAGCAGTTCTTC.

This CDR3 reads CASSSGTSYNEKLFF. CDR3 in DNA: TGTGCCAGCAGTTCTGGGACGTCGTATAATGAAAAACTGTTTTTT. V and J are TRBV28 and TRBJ1-4; D is perhaps TRBD1 (5 bases). The CDR3 extends over 15 amino acids. CDR1 is MDHEN, CDR2 SYDVKM, per germline. Trimming removed 4 bases at V and 4 bases at J, with 13 bases between.

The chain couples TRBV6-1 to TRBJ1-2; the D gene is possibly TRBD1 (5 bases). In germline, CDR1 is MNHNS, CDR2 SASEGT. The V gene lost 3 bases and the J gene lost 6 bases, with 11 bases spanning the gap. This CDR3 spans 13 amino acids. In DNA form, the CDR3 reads TGTGCCAGCAGTGACACGTGGACAAATGGCTACACCTTC. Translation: CASSDTWTNGYTF.

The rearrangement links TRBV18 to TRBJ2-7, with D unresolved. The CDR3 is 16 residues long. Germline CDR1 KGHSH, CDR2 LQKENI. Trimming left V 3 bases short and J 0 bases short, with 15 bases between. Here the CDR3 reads CASSPGFRANSYEQYF. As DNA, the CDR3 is TGTGCCAGCTCACCCGGGTTTAGGGCAAACTCCTACGAGCAGTACTTC.